This TCR beta chain appears in the sequencing data of a study of shared clonotypes between healthy human individuals. CD8 cells classed as naive were CD45RO-negative and positively selected for CCR7, excluding terminally differentiated effector memory CD45RA+ cells. On this clone itself: The antigen is undetermined.

General study points: Among donors, clonotype sharing was expected to be affected by sequencing depth.

Deletions cut 0 bases from V and 2 bases from J, with 8 bases between. CDR1 is SGHNT, CDR2 YYREEE, per germline (reference sequence). This CDR3 has 14 amino acids. Methods used by the authors: Filtering differed for immunoSEQ, which gave only junction sequences without quality scores. Here immunoSEQ multiplex PCR was the method, and the copy in TCRdb shows in-frame clones only, minus some. V and J calls and clone size are those listed in that table; D and trimming were worked out from the DNA. Of about 2 million clones in the sample, 85% to 95% were seen once. The chain couples TRBV5-4 to TRBJ2-5; D not resolved. The sample taken for sequencing was naive CD8+ T cells sorted from blood. The sequence derives from a man between 18 and 29 years old in good health. CDR3 in DNA: TGTGCCAGCAGCTTGGGAGCAGGACAAGAGACCCAGTACTTC. This translates into CASSLGAGQETQYF.